This TCR beta chain was found in a study of blood T cell repertoires in COVID-19. The assay was immunoSEQ multiplex PCR, and TCRdb's table has in-frame clones only and misses some. The data contain around 170,000 clones, 83% of them seen just once; the ten biggest clones take up around 6.3%. V lost 2 bases, J lost 0 bases, and 16 bases lay in between. The CDR3 has 18 amino acids. CDR1 and CDR2 (germline): LNHDA, SQIVND (reference sequence). The sequenced sample was peripheral blood. This TCR was recovered from a woman aged 40 to 49 with acute or convalescent COVID-19. The genes are TRBV19 and TRBJ2-2; maybe TRBD2 (5 bases). This CDR3 is CASSIFGGYRTNTGELFF. The CDR3 DNA sequence: TGTGCCAGTAGTATATTCGGCGGGTACAGAACGAACACCGGGGAGCTGTTTTTT. The full variable domain, its missing parts supplied by reference TRBV19 and TRBJ2-2, is DGGITQSPKYLFRKEGQNVTLSCEQNLNHDAMYWYRQDPGQGLRLIYYSQIVNDFQKGDIAEGYSVSREKKESFPLTVTSAQKNPTAFYLCASSIFGGYRTNTGELFFGEGSRLTVL.